These 29 T cell receptor beta chains came from one sample sequenced in a study of blood T cell repertoires in COVID-19. The repertoire was sequenced with immunoSEQ multiplex PCR; TCRdb's copy has only in-frame clones and lacks some. The sample shows 200,000 or so clones, around 80% of them seen only once. The sequencing sample was made of peripheral blood. The receptors shown here come from a human donor in a cohort sampled during active COVID-19.

V and J are TRBV11-2 and TRBJ2-4, with 10 bases fitting TRBD2. Trimming took 1 base from V and 4 from J; bases not matched to a gene: 7. This CDR3 comprises 17 residues. Germline assignment: CDR1 SGHAT and CDR2 FQNNGV. This CDR3 is CASSLGLAGVPKNIQYF. CDR3 coding DNA: TGTGCCAGCAGCTTAGGGCTAGCGGGAGTCCCTAAAAACATTCAGTACTTC.

V usage is TRBV7-9 and J usage is TRBJ2-5; 11 bases map to TRBD2. The V gene end was trimmed by 8 bases and the J gene end by 3 bases; junction bases not matched to a gene: 11. CDR3 length equals 16 residues. Germline V gene lookup returns CDR1 SEHNR and CDR2 FQNEAQ (reference sequence). CDR3 amino acids: CASDSTGTSGEETQYF. CDR3 coding DNA: TGTGCCAGCGACTCGACCGGGACTAGCGGAGAAGAGACCCAGTACTTC.

The CDR3 sequence is CASSGGLAGSYNEQFF. The CDR3 DNA is TGTGCCAGCAGTGGCGGACTAGCGGGATCCTACAATGAGCAGTTCTTC. The gene calls are TRBV27 and TRBJ2-1, with 12 bases lining up with TRBD2. Germline V gene data show CDR1 as MNHEY and CDR2 as SMNVEV (reference sequence). This CDR3 comprises 16 residues. J gave up 1 base and V 5 bases, and 3 bases lay outside the gene matches.

J is TRBJ2-7 and V is TRBV6-6; TRBD1 agrees at 9 bases. J lost 4 bases, V lost 5 bases, and 15 bases had no gene match. The CDR3 runs to 17 residues. Germline CDR1 reads MNHNY; CDR2 reads SVGAGI (reference sequence). CDR3 region: CASSHDGPGTGKYEQYF. CDR3 in DNA: TGTGCCAGCAGTCACGACGGCCCCGGGACAGGGAAATACGAGCAGTACTTC.

This chain uses TRBV19 with TRBJ2-5; 9 bases agree with TRBD1. CDR3 length equals 17 residues. V lost 5 bases and J lost 1; bases outside the gene matches: 11. Germline V lookup: CDR1 LNHDA, CDR2 SQIVND (reference sequence). The CDR3 coding sequence is TGTGCCAGTAGTTTTCAGGGACAGGGACTCTCCCAAGAGACCCAGTACTTC. It yields the protein CASSFQGQGLSQETQYF. The full variable domain, rest sourced from reference TRBV19 and TRBJ2-5, is DGGITQSPKYLFRKEGQNVTLSCEQNLNHDAMYWYRQDPGQGLRLIYYSQIVNDFQKGDIAEGYSVSREKKESFPLTVTSAQKNPTAFYLCASSFQGQGLSQETQYFGPGTRLLVL.

This chain joins TRBV15 and TRBJ2-6, with TRBD1 matching 8 bases. This CDR3 is 17 amino acids long. Germline CDR1 is LNHNV and CDR2 is YYDKDF (reference sequence). Trimming removed 5 bases from V and 1 base from J; junction bases left unmatched: 7. In DNA, the CDR3 is TGTGCCACCAGCCCGGGGACAGGAGCGTCTGGGGCCAACGTCCTGACTTTC. It codes for CATSPGTGASGANVLTF.

The rearrangement joins TRBV11-2 to TRBJ2-7, with 9 nucleotides matching TRBD1. J lost 4 bases, V lost 3 bases, and 4 bases had no gene match. CDR3 length equals 14 residues. CDR1 and CDR2 from the germline V gene are SGHAT and FQNNGV. The CDR3: CASSLGQGRYEQYF. The CDR3 nucleotides are TGTGCCAGCAGCTTGGGACAGGGTAGGTACGAGCAGTACTTC.

Here the CDR3 reads CASSQDHGQPKVLYGYTF. The CDR3 DNA follows: TGCGCCAGCAGCCAGGACCACGGACAGCCCAAAGTCCTCTATGGCTACACCTTC. The V call is TRBV4-1, the J call TRBJ1-2, with D tentatively TRBD1 (6 bases). CDR1 is MGHRA, CDR2 YSYEKL, per germline. CDR3 length equals 18 residues. Trimming left V 3 bases short and J 4 bases short, with 24 bases between.

The chain couples TRBV5-1 to TRBJ2-5; 10 bases map to TRBD2. This CDR3 has 15 residues. CDR1 is SGHRS and CDR2 is YFSETQ in the germline V gene. J gave up 6 bases and V 4 bases, and 9 bases lay outside the gene matches. CDR3: CASSQAGGPGKTQYF. CDR3 nucleotides: TGCGCCAGCAGCCAAGCGGGAGGGCCGGGAAAGACCCAGTACTTC.

The V and J genes are TRBV11-2 and TRBJ2-3; D gene uncertain. The CDR3 contains 15 residues. CDR1 is SGHAT and CDR2 is FQNNGV in the germline V gene. V lost 3 bases and J 1 base, leaving 11 bases between the germline ends. CDR3 DNA sequence: TGTGCCAGCAGCTTCAGTATCGAAGGCACAGATACGCAGTATTTT. It is translated as CASSFSIEGTDTQYF.

The chain uses TRBV5-6 and TRBJ1-5; tentative D call: TRBD1 (5 bases). Germline V gives CDR1 SGHDT, CDR2 YYEEEE. The CDR3 loop spans 15 amino acids. Trimming took off 4 bases at V and 5 bases at J, with 16 bases between the two ends. CDR3 sequence reads: CASSLGGVAYQPQHF. CDR3 bases: TGTGCCAGCAGCCTCGGGGGGGTAGCCTATCAGCCCCAGCATTTT. The full variable domain, rest sourced from reference TRBV5-6 and TRBJ1-5, is DAGVTQSPTHLIKTRGQQVTLRCSPKSGHDTVSWYQQALGQGPQFIFQYYEEEERQRGNFPDRFSGHQFPNYSSELNVNALLLGDSALYLCASSLGGVAYQPQHFGDGTRLSIL.

The chain couples TRBV28 to TRBJ2-5, with 10 bases fitting TRBD2. Germline V CDR1 and CDR2: MDHEN, SYDVKM. The CDR3 runs 15 residues. After removal of 5 bases from V and 2 bases from J, the junction contained 5 bases not matched to a gene. CDR3 loop: CASSRGLAVQETQYF. The CDR3 DNA follows: TGTGCCAGCAGTCGCGGACTAGCGGTGCAAGAGACCCAGTACTTC.

The chain is built from TRBV10-1 and TRBJ1-3; 7 bases match TRBD1. With 10 bases clipped from V and 12 bases from J, the junction kept 3 bases outside the gene matches. Germline-derived CDR1 and CDR2 are WNHNN and SYGVQD (reference sequence). The CDR3 has 9 residues. For the CDR3, the DNA is TGCGCCACTAGACAGGGCATATATTTT. This encodes CATRQGIYF.

This chain uses TRBV2 with TRBJ2-3; 9 bases are a match to TRBD1. This CDR3 is 13 amino acids long. Germline V gives CDR1 SNHLY, CDR2 FYNNEI. V was clipped by 8 bases and J by 5 bases; unmatched bases: 5. The CDR3 loop reads CASHRGLRDTQYF. The CDR3 nucleotides are TGTGCCAGCCACAGGGGGCTCCGAGATACGCAGTATTTT.

This chain uses TRBV19 with TRBJ1-5; 8 nucleotides match TRBD1. Germline trimming cut 4 bases from V and 7 bases from J; bases unmatched to any gene: 3. Germline CDR1 reads LNHDA; CDR2 reads SQIVND (reference sequence). This CDR3 spans 13 amino acids. This CDR3 reads CASSTGGEQPQHF. In DNA, the CDR3 is TGTGCCAGTAGTACAGGGGGCGAACAGCCCCAGCATTTT.

The chain has TRBV6-4 and TRBJ2-2; no definite D call. This CDR3 is 15 amino acids long. The germline V gene has CDR1 MRHNA and CDR2 SNTAGT. V lost 0 bases and J lost 0, with 5 bases in between. This CDR3 reads CASSDSYSNTGELFF. The CDR3 region has the DNA TGTGCCAGCAGTGACTCCTACTCGAACACCGGGGAGCTGTTTTTT.

The chain combines TRBV5-1 with TRBJ2-6; the D gene is possibly TRBD1 (6 bases). The V gene lost 4 bases and the J gene lost 0 bases, with 17 bases spanning the gap. The V gene's germline CDR1 is SGHRS and CDR2 YFSETQ. This CDR3 is built from 18 residues. CDR3 sequence reads: CASSRHRTESSGANVLTF. For the CDR3, the DNA is TGCGCCAGCAGCCGGCACAGGACAGAGAGCTCTGGGGCCAACGTCCTGACTTTC.

The chain carries TRBV28 and TRBJ1-2, with D possibly being TRBD1 (6 bases). Trimming took 4 bases from V and 2 from J, leaving 20 bases between them. The CDR3 covers 17 residues. Germline V gives CDR1 MDHEN, CDR2 SYDVKM. This chain's CDR3 is CASSSILPGHRNYGYTF. The CDR3 nucleotides are TGTGCCAGCAGTTCAATCCTCCCGGGACATCGGAACTATGGCTACACCTTC.

This clone was picked up a small number of times. The chain couples TRBV2 to TRBJ1-4; D gene unclear. The CDR3 sequence is 15 residues long. Trimming removed 6 bases from V and 2 bases from J, with 13 bases in between. Germline assignment: CDR1 SNHLY and CDR2 FYNNEI. CDR3 DNA: TGTGCCAGCAGGGGCTCCAGAGGGACTAATGAAAAACTGTTTTTT. This translates into CASRGSRGTNEKLFF.

The chain carries TRBV27 and TRBJ2-7; the D gene is possibly TRBD2 (6 bases). CDR1 and CDR2 from the germline V gene are MNHEY and SMNVEV (reference sequence). This CDR3 comprises 16 residues. V was pared by 5 bases and J by 6 bases, with 23 bases between. This CDR3 is CASSPNGTPIGSEQYF. Here the CDR3 DNA reads TGTGCCAGCAGTCCCAACGGGACTCCAATAGGAAGCGAGCAGTACTTC.

The chain carries TRBV2 and TRBJ2-5; 7 bases fit TRBD1. CDR3 length equals 14 residues. V was pared by 6 bases and J by 7 bases, with 11 bases of the junction left unmatched. CDR1 SNHLY and CDR2 FYNNEI come from the germline V gene. The CDR3 here is CASSWTGPSGTQYF. In nucleotides, the CDR3 is TGTGCCAGCAGCTGGACAGGCCCTTCCGGGACCCAGTACTTC.

The chain couples TRBV5-1 to TRBJ2-5; D is undetermined. Germline CDR1 is SGHRS and CDR2 is YFSETQ. Trimming stripped 1 base from V and 5 bases from J, with 9 bases between. The CDR3 is 13 residues long. CDR3 nucleotides: TGCGCCAGCAGCTTGCTGGTTGAGGAGACCCAGTACTTC. Its translation: CASSLLVEETQYF.

V and J are TRBV4-2 and TRBJ1-1; D gene uncertain. Germline CDR1 and CDR2: LGHNA and YNFKEQ. With 0 bases removed from V and 4 bases from J, the gap between germline ends came to 12 bases. CDR3 length equals 15 residues. Written as DNA, the CDR3 is TGTGCCAGCAGCCAAGAACCGGGGATGCGCACTGAAGCTTTCTTT. As protein: CASSQEPGMRTEAFF.

This clone was seen only once. The CDR3 DNA reads as TGTGCCAGTAGTAACAGACAGGCCGCGAACACCGGGGAGCTGTTTTTT. It encodes CASSNRQAANTGELFF. The rearrangement uses TRBV19 and TRBJ2-2, with D tentatively TRBD1 (6 bases). CDR1 is LNHDA, CDR2 SQIVND, per germline (reference sequence). This CDR3 region has 16 residues. V was clipped by 4 bases and J by 0 bases, with 12 bases between them.

This clone was found a few times. CDR3 protein: CASSQAGQGYGANVLTF. In DNA, the CDR3 is TGTGCCAGCAGCCAGGCCGGACAGGGTTATGGGGCCAACGTCCTGACTTTC. This chain joins TRBV3-1 (or the pseudogene TRBV3-2) and TRBJ2-6; 8 nucleotides match TRBD1. The CDR3 totals 17 residues. With V trimmed by 3 bases and J by 3 bases, 7 bases remained unmatched. Germline CDR1 and CDR2: LGHDT and YNNKEL (reference sequence).

As DNA, the CDR3 is TGTGCCAGCTCACCATCACAGCACAGCACAGATACGCAGTATTTT. Protein: CASSPSQHSTDTQYF. V gene TRBV18 combines with J gene TRBJ2-3; D is undetermined. Per the germline V gene, CDR1 is KGHSH and CDR2 is LQKENI. The CDR3 is made up of 15 amino acids. V was cut by 2 bases and J by 0 bases, with 9 bases left in between.

This clone was counted once. CDR3 sequence: CASSFPRAGEKLFF. The CDR3 DNA follows: TGTGCCAGCAGCTTCCCCAGGGCAGGGGAAAAACTGTTTTTT. V and J are TRBV5-5 and TRBJ1-4, with D perhaps TRBD1 (5 bases). The V end was cut by 2 bases, the J end by 8 bases, with 13 bases between. The CDR3 runs to 14 residues. Germline V CDR1 and CDR2: SGHKS, YYEKEE (reference sequence).

The CDR3 DNA is TGTGCCACCAGTGGCCTTACTCCCCCAGGGCAGTTCTTC. Encoded protein: CATSGLTPPGQFF. This sequence joins TRBV24-1 and TRBJ2-1; D is ambiguous. This CDR3 is 13 amino acids long. V lost 5 bases, J lost 12 bases, and 16 bases lay in between. Germline V gives CDR1 KGHDR, CDR2 SFDVKD.

The V and J genes are TRBV7-2 and TRBJ2-2; D call uncertain. The germline V and J ends were trimmed by 3 bases and 3 bases, with 11 bases remaining between them. In germline, CDR1 is SGHTA, CDR2 FQGNSA. CDR3 length equals 15 residues. The CDR3 protein is CASSFRSADTGELFF. The CDR3 bases are TGTGCCAGCAGCTTTAGGAGCGCTGACACCGGGGAGCTGTTTTTT.